The 6 T cell receptor beta chains presented below share a single source sample, sequenced in a study of OX40 agonist ivuxolimab in advanced cancers. Measured with immunoSEQ multiplex PCR; TCRdb has only the in-frame clones, and not every one. The profile shows roughly 64,000 clones, more than 80% of them singletons. The specimen comprised CD4+ or CD8+ T cells sorted from blood, sampled in a trial of the OX40 agonist ivuxolimab. The origin of the receptors is an adult with an advanced solid tumor such as melanoma, head and neck, liver or kidney cancer.

The V gene is TRBV29-1, the J gene TRBJ1-3; D not resolved. V lost 8 bases and J 11 bases, leaving 19 bases between the germline ends. Germline V gene data show CDR1 as SQVTM and CDR2 as ANQGSEA. CDR3 length equals 12 residues. The chain's CDR3 is CSSLFSLGAIYF. CDR3 nucleotides: TGCAGCTCTCTATTTAGTCTTGGGGCCATATATTTT.

This clone was observed once. The chain carries TRBV15 and TRBJ2-7, with TRBD2 as a possible D gene (6 bases). Per the germline V gene, CDR1 is LNHNV and CDR2 is YYDKDF (reference sequence). Trimming left V 8 bases short and J 2 bases short, with 13 bases between. This CDR3 region has 13 residues. In DNA, the CDR3 is TGTGCCACCTCCCGGACTACCACCTACGAGCAGTACTTC. Translated: CATSRTTTYEQYF.

The chain uses TRBV27 and TRBJ2-1; D remains ambiguous. The germline CDR1 and CDR2 sequences are MNHEY and SMNVEV (reference sequence). This CDR3 spans 13 amino acids. V lost 6 bases, J lost 8 bases, and 14 bases lay in between. In DNA, the CDR3 is TGTGCCAGCAGCAATTCACCAGGCGATGAGCAGTTCTTC. It translates to CASSNSPGDEQFF.

The rearrangement uses TRBV9 and TRBJ2-5; a possible D gene is TRBD2 (6 bases). Trimming removed 1 base from V and 1 base from J, with 11 bases in between. Germline assignment: CDR1 SGDLS and CDR2 YYNGEE. This CDR3 comprises 15 residues. The CDR3 spells CASSVSGTGQETQYF. DNA for the CDR3: TGTGCCAGCAGCGTATCCGGGACTGGCCAAGAGACCCAGTACTTC.

V usage is TRBV10-3 and J usage is TRBJ2-7, with D unclear. Germline lookup yields CDR1 ENHRY and CDR2 SYGVKD. Trimming stripped 0 bases from V and 0 bases from J, with 15 bases between. This CDR3 region has 17 residues. The CDR3: CAISESVGVGSSYEQYF. In DNA, the CDR3 is TGTGCCATCAGTGAGTCAGTAGGCGTCGGAAGCTCCTACGAGCAGTACTTC.

Note on this clone: Germline is not matched at one junction end, which may reflect a read error. The chain links TRBV18 to TRBJ1-1; no firm D call. The CDR3 sequence is 12 residues long. The germline V gene encodes CDR1 KGHSH and CDR2 LQKENI. The CDR3 nucleotides read TGTGCCAGCTCACCACCGGCGTCTGAGGCTTTCTTT. It codes for CASSPPASEAFF.